The present entry profiles one T cell receptor (beta chain) with its context. Its antigen is unknown. Germline CDR1 reads MNHEY; CDR2 reads SMNVEV (reference sequence). Trimming stripped 7 bases from V and 7 bases from J, with 20 bases between. The CDR3 totals 15 residues. The PCR was carried out with 60 Vbeta primers and 13 Jbeta primers. Data came from immunoSEQ multiplex PCR; TCRdb stores just in-frame clones and leaves some out. The sample holds roughly 40,000 clones, roughly 76% seen once. This entry is derived from a study of cytomegalovirus exposure and HLA in healthy donors. The wider study: Tens of millions of unique TCRs, all from HLA-typed donors, were included in an early release of the data.

Regarding the study as a whole: Judged likely to be a sequencing artifact was a cluster of highly shared sequence variants. As a later analysis revealed, the rate of TCR association differed by HLA locus, with DRB1 most and HLA-C fewest.

The material sequenced was PBMCs. This TCR came from a woman between 40 and 50 years old in good health and CMV-seronegative. This sequence joins TRBV27 and TRBJ1-5, with D possibly matching TRBD1 (6 bases). The CDR3 is CASKNPGAGEQPQHF. CDR3 in DNA: TGTGCCAGCAAAAACCCAGGGGCGGGTGAACAGCCCCAGCATTTT.